This T cell receptor (beta chain) was retrieved from a study of PD-L1 blockade in urothelial cancer. Assay: immunoSEQ multiplex PCR; the TCRdb copy retains only in-frame clones and omits some. The sample consists of about 110,000 clones, approximately 86% of them appearing once. This CDR3 is 14 amino acids long. V lost 4 bases to trimming and J lost 4 bases, with 14 bases between them. Germline assignment: CDR1 SGHRS and CDR2 YFSETQ. This clonotype was obtained from a man aged 50-59 years with urothelial cancer. Sequences were derived from PBMCs, sampled around atezolizumab (anti-PD-L1) treatment. The gene calls are TRBV5-1 and TRBJ1-2; D unresolved. Written as DNA, the CDR3 is TGCGCCAGCAGCCTCGGTGGGCGTTCCTATGGCTACACCTTC. Translated, it gives CASSLGGRSYGYTF.